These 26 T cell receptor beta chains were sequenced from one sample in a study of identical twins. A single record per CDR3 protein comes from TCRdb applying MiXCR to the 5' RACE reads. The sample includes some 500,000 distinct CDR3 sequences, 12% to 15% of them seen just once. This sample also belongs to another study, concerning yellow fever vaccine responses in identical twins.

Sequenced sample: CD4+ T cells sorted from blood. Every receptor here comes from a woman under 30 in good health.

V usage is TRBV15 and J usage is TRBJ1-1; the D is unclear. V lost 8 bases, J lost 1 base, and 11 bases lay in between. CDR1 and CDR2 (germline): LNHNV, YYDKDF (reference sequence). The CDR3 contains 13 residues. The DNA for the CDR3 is TGTGCCACCGGCCGAGATAGGAACACTGAAGCTTTCTTT. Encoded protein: CATGRDRNTEAFF. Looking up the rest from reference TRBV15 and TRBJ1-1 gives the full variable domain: DAMVIQNPRYQVTQFGKPVTLSCSQTLNHNVMYWYQQKSSQAPKLLFHYYDKDFNNEADTPDNFQSRRPNTSFCFLDIRSPGLGDTAMYLCATGRDRNTEAFFGQGTRLTVV.

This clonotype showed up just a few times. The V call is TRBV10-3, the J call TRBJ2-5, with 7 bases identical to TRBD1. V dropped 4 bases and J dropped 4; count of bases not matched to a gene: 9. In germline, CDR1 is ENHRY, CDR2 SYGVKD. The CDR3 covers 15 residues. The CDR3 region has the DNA TGTGCCATCAGTGCATACAGGGGCGAAGGAGAGACCCAGTACTTC. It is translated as CAISAYRGEGETQYF.

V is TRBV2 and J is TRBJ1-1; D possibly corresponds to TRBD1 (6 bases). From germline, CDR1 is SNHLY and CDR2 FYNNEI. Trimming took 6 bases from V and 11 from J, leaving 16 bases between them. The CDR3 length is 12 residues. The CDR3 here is CASSARGVTAFF. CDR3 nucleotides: TGTGCCAGCAGCGCAAGGGGGGTTACGGCTTTCTTT.

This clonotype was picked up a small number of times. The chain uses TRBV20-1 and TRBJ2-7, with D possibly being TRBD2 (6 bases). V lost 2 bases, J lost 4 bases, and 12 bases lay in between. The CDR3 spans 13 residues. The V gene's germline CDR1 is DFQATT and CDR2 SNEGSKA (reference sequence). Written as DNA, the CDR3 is TGCAGTGCTAGAAGCGGGCCTCGATACGAGCAGTACTTC. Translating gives CSARSGPRYEQYF.

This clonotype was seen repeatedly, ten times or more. CDR3 loop: CSVDQGAGDTQYF. The DNA for the CDR3 is TGCAGCGTTGATCAGGGGGCAGGGGATACGCAGTATTTT. This chain joins TRBV29-1 and TRBJ2-3, with 8 bases that match TRBD1. Trimming removed 3 bases from V and 6 bases from J; junction bases left unmatched: 5. Germline lookup yields CDR1 SQVTM and CDR2 ANQGSEA. This CDR3 spans 13 amino acids.

This CDR3 reads CASSYRTGRVNEQYF. The CDR3 nucleotides read TGTGCCAGCAGTTACCGGACAGGGAGAGTAAACGAGCAGTACTTC. The chain couples TRBV2 to TRBJ2-7, with TRBD1 matching 8 bases. This CDR3 has 15 amino acids. The V and J ends lost 5 bases and 5 bases, in that order; junction bases with no gene match: 11. Germline V CDR1 and CDR2: SNHLY, FYNNEI.

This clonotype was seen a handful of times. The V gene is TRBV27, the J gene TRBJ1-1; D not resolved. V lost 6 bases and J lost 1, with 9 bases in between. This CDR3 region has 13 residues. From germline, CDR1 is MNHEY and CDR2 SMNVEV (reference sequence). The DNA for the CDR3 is TGTGCCAGCAGCTCCCGTAGGAACACTGAAGCTTTCTTT. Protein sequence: CASSSRRNTEAFF.

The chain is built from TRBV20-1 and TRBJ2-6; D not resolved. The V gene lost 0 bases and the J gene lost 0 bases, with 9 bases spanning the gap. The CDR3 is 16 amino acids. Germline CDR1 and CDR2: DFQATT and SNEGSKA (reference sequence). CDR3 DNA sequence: TGCAGTGCTAGAGAGGGGTCTAGCTCTGGGGCCAACGTCCTGACTTTC. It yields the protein CSAREGSSSGANVLTF.

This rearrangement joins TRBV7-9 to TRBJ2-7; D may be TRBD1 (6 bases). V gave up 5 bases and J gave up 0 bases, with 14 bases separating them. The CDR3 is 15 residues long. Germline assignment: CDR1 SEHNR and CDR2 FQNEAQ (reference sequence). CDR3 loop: CASSPGGQISYEQYF. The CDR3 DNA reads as TGTGCCAGCAGCCCAGGCGGACAGATCTCCTACGAGCAGTACTTC.

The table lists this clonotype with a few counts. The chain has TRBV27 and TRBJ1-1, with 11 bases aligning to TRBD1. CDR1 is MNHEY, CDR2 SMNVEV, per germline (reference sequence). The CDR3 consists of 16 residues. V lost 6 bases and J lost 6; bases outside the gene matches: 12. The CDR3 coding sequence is TGTGCCAGCAGCGGAACCGGGACAGGGGGTCGAGCTGAAGCTTTCTTT. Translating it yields CASSGTGTGGRAEAFF.

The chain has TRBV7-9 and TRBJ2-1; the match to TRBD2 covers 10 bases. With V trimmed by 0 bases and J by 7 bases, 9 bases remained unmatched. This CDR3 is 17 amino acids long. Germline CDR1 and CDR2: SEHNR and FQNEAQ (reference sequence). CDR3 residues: CASSLAGGLAGANEQFF. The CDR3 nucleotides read TGTGCCAGCAGCTTAGCCGGCGGGCTAGCGGGAGCGAATGAGCAGTTCTTC.

CDR3 amino acids: CATSRTHRGSYNEQFF. The CDR3 region has the DNA TGTGCCACCAGCAGAACCCACCGGGGCTCCTACAATGAGCAGTTCTTC. The gene calls are TRBV15 and TRBJ2-1; D is possibly TRBD2 (5 bases). CDR3 length: 16 amino acids. Germline CDR1 and CDR2: LNHNV and YYDKDF (reference sequence). V shed 2 bases and J shed 0 bases, with 11 bases lying between them.

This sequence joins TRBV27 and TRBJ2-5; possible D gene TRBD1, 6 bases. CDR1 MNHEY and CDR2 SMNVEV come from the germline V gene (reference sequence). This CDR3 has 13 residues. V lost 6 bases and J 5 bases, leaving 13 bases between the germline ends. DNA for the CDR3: TGTGCCAGCAGCTACAGGGTCCGGGAGACCCAGTACTTC. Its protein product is CASSYRVRETQYF.

This CDR3 reads CASSRDPLGTGELFF. CDR3 sequence (DNA): TGTGCCAGCAGCCGGGACCCCCTGGGCACCGGGGAGCTGTTTTTT. This rearrangement joins TRBV12-3 or TRBV12-4 to TRBJ2-2; the D gene could be TRBD1 or TRBD2 (5 bases each). The CDR3 is 15 amino acids. The V end lost 6 bases, the J end lost 4 bases, and 15 bases lay between the germline ends.

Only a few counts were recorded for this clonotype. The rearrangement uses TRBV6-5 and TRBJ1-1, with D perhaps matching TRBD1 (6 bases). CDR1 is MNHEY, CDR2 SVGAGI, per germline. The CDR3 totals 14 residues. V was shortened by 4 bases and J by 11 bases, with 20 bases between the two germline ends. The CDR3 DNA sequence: TGTGCCAGCAGTTTAAGCAGGGGAGGGTTGGTGGCTTTCTTT. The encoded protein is CASSLSRGGLVAFF.

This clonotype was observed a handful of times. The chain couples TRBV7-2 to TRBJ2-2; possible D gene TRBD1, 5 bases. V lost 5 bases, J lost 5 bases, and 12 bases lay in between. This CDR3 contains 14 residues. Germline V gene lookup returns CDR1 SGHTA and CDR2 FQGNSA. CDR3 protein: CASSILRDTGELFF. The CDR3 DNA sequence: TGTGCCAGCAGCATACTCAGGGATACCGGGGAGCTGTTTTTT.

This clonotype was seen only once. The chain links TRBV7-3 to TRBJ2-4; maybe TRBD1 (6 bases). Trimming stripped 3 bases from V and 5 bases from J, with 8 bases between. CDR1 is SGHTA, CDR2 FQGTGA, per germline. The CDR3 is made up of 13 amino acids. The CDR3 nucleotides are TGTGCCAGCAGCTTTCGACAGGAAAACATTCAGTACTTC. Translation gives CASSFRQENIQYF.

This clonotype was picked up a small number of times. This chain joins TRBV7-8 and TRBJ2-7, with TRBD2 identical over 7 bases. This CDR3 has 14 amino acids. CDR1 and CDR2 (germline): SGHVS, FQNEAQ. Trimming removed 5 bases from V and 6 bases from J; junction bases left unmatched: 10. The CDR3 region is CASSTSGIPREQYF. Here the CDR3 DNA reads TGTGCCAGCAGCACCAGCGGGATTCCTCGCGAGCAGTACTTC.

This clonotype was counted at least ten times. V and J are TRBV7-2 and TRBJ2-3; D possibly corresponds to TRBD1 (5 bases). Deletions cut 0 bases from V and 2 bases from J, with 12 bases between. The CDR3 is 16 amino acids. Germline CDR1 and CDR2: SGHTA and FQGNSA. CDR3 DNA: TGTGCCAGCAGCTTAGCCGACGACAGATCCACAGATACGCAGTATTTT. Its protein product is CASSLADDRSTDTQYF.

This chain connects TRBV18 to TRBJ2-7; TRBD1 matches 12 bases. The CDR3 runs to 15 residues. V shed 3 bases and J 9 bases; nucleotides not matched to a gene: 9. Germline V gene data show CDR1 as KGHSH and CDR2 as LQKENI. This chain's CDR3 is CASSPPEGTGGVQYF. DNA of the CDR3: TGTGCCAGCTCACCCCCCGAGGGGACAGGGGGCGTGCAGTACTTC. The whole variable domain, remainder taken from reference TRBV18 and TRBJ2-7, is NAGVMQNPRHLVRRRGQEARLRCSPMKGHSHVYWYRQLPEEGLKFMVYLQKENIIDESGMPKERFSAEFPKEGPSILRIQQVVRGDSAAYFCASSPPEGTGGVQYFGPGTRLTVT.

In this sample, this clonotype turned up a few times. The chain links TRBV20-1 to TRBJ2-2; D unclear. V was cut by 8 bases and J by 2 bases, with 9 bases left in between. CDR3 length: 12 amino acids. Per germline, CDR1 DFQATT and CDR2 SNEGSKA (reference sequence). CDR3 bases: TGCAGTATCGGAGTCAACACCGGGGAGCTGTTTTTT. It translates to CSIGVNTGELFF.

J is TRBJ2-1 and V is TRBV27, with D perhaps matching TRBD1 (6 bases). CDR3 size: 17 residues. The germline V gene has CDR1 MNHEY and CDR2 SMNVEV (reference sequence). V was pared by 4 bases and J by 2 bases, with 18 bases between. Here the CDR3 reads CASSSYSRDTTYNEQFF. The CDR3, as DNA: TGTGCCAGCAGTTCGTATTCCCGGGACACAACCTACAATGAGCAGTTCTTC.

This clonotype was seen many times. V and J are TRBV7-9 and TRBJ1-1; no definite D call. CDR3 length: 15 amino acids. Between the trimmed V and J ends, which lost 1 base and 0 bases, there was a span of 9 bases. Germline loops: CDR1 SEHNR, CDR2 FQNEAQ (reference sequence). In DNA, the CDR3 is TGTGCCAGCAGCTTAGTGATGGGTATGAACACTGAAGCTTTCTTT. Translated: CASSLVMGMNTEAFF.

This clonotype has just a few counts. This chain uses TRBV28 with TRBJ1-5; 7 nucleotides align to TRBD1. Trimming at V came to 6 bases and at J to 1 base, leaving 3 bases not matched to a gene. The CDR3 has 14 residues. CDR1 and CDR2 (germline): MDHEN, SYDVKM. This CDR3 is CASRKGQSNQPQHF. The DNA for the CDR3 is TGTGCCAGCAGGAAGGGACAGAGCAATCAGCCCCAGCATTTT.

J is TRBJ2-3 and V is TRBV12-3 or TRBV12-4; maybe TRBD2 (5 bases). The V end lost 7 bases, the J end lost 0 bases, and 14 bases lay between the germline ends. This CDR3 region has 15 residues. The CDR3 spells CASTEAVSSTDTQYF. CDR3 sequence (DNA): TGTGCCAGCACCGAAGCGGTATCTAGCACAGATACGCAGTATTTT.

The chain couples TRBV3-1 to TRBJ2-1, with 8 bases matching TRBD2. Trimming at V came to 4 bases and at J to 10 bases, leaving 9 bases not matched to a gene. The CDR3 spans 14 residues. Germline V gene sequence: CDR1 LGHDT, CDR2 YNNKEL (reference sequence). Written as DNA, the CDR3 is TGTGCCAGCAGCCTAGGACTAGCTATTTGGGAGCAGTTCTTC. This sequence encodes CASSLGLAIWEQFF.